The 17 T cell receptor beta chains given below trace back to one sample, sequenced in a study of blood T cell repertoires in COVID-19. The data were produced by immunoSEQ multiplex PCR, yet TCRdb's version contains in-frame clones alone and is incomplete. Among some 700,000 clones listed, over 80% were seen once. Sequencing was performed on peripheral blood. The receptors originated from a woman under 30 with acute or convalescent COVID-19.

The sample holds one count of this clone. The chain combines TRBV7-9 with TRBJ2-1, with a possible D match to TRBD2 (6 bases). Trimming stripped 0 bases from V and 7 bases from J, with 16 bases between. Per the germline V gene, CDR1 is SEHNR and CDR2 is FQNEAQ (reference sequence). There are 16 residues in the CDR3. The CDR3 DNA sequence: TGTGCCAGCAGCTTAGCGAATCCCGCGGGGCGGAATGAGCAGTTCTTC. Translating it yields CASSLANPAGRNEQFF. Using reference TRBV7-9 and TRBJ2-1 for the parts outside the CDR3, the full variable domain is DTGVSQNPRHKITKRGQNVTFRCDPISEHNRLYWYRQTLGQGPEFLTYFQNEAQLEKSRLLSDRFSAERPKGSFSTLEIQRTEQGDSAMYLCASSLANPAGRNEQFFGPGTRLTVL.

The chain couples TRBV5-1 to TRBJ1-6; TRBD1 aligns across 9 bases. Germline V gives CDR1 SGHRS, CDR2 YFSETQ. The V segment lost 0 bases and the J segment 3 bases; nucleotides outside the gene matches: 1. This CDR3 is 16 amino acids long. CDR3 protein: CASSLGDRDYNSPLHF. The DNA for the CDR3 is TGCGCCAGCAGCTTGGGGGACAGGGACTATAATTCACCCCTCCACTTT.

V usage is TRBV27 and J usage is TRBJ1-6; perhaps TRBD1 as D (6 bases). Germline lookup yields CDR1 MNHEY and CDR2 SMNVEV (reference sequence). V lost 5 bases to trimming and J lost 2 bases, with 13 bases between them. This CDR3 comprises 16 residues. The CDR3 DNA reads TGTGCCAGCAGTAAACAGGGATACCCCTATAATTCACCCCTCCACTTT. Its protein product is CASSKQGYPYNSPLHF.

This chain links TRBV5-6 with TRBJ2-2; 9 bases align to TRBD2. In germline, CDR1 is SGHDT, CDR2 YYEEEE. V gave up 3 bases and J gave up 4 bases; unmatched junction bases: 10. The CDR3 spans 17 residues. Here the CDR3 reads CASSWGFSGGPTGELFF. CDR3 nucleotides: TGTGCCAGCAGCTGGGGTTTTAGCGGGGGACCCACCGGGGAGCTGTTTTTT.

The rearrangement links TRBV5-4 to TRBJ2-7, with D unclear. CDR1 is SGHNT, CDR2 YYREEE, per germline (reference sequence). This CDR3 region has 12 residues. Trimming stripped 0 bases from V and 5 bases from J, with 6 bases between. DNA of the CDR3: TGTGCCAGCAGCTTGGGTCAGAACGAGCAGTACTTC. It is translated as CASSLGQNEQYF. Looking up the rest from reference TRBV5-4 and TRBJ2-7 gives the full variable domain: ETGVTQSPTHLIKTRGQQVTLRCSSQSGHNTVSWYQQALGQGPQFIFQYYREEENGRGNFPPRFSGLQFPNYSSELNVNALELDDSALYLCASSLGQNEQYFGPGTRLTVT.

This CDR3 reads CAWSGPGLIEDEQFF. The CDR3 nucleotides read TGTGCCTGGAGTGGCCCGGGACTAATTGAAGATGAGCAGTTCTTC. This rearrangement joins TRBV30 to TRBJ2-1; 7 bases are shared with TRBD2. V was pared by 1 base and J by 8 bases, with 11 bases of the junction left unmatched. CDR3 length equals 15 residues. Per germline, CDR1 GTSNPN and CDR2 SVGIG (reference sequence).

The CDR3 DNA follows: TGCGCCAGCAGTGAGTCTGTTGGGACAAACACTGAAGCTTTCTTT. Its protein is CASSESVGTNTEAFF. The rearrangement links TRBV10-2 to TRBJ1-1, with a weak D call TRBD1 (6 bases). Between the trimmed V and J ends, which lost 0 bases and 2 bases, there was a span of 10 bases. The CDR3 runs 15 residues. Germline CDR1 and CDR2: WSHSY and SAAADI.

The count of this clone is one. The V call is TRBV27, the J call TRBJ1-2; no definite D call. Trimming pared 6 bases from V and 4 bases from J, leaving 18 bases between. This CDR3 has 15 residues. The germline V gene encodes CDR1 MNHEY and CDR2 SMNVEV (reference sequence). CDR3 protein: CASSPSLGFGYGYTF. The CDR3, as DNA: TGTGCCAGCAGCCCCAGTTTGGGCTTCGGCTATGGCTACACCTTC.

The V and J genes are TRBV6-5 and TRBJ2-2, with 10 bases identical to TRBD2. Trimming at V came to 7 bases and at J to 4 bases, leaving 6 bases not matched to a gene. This CDR3 comprises 15 residues. Germline V gene data show CDR1 as MNHEY and CDR2 as SVGAGI. The CDR3 loop reads CASTKAGGLTGELFF. The CDR3 DNA reads as TGTGCCAGCACAAAAGCGGGGGGGCTCACCGGGGAGCTGTTTTTT.

This chain connects TRBV5-1 to TRBJ1-2; D unclear. Germline V gene lookup returns CDR1 SGHRS and CDR2 YFSETQ. V was cut by 2 bases and J by 8 bases, with 19 bases left in between. CDR3 length: 15 residues. DNA for the CDR3: TGCGCCAGCAGCTTAATGGAAGGCCTCGGGGAGGGCTACACCTTC. Translating gives CASSLMEGLGEGYTF.

This chain links TRBV9 with TRBJ2-7; 7 bases line up with TRBD1. CDR3 size: 14 residues. The germline V gene encodes CDR1 SGDLS and CDR2 YYNGEE. V gave up 3 bases and J gave up 7 bases; unmatched junction bases: 10. The chain's CDR3 is CASSAPGQLGEQYF. The CDR3 DNA is TGTGCCAGCAGCGCACCGGGACAGTTGGGGGAGCAGTACTTC.

The chain combines TRBV25-1 with TRBJ1-5, with 11 bases that match TRBD1. J gave up 6 bases and V 5 bases, and 9 bases lay outside the gene matches. CDR1 MGHDK and CDR2 SYGVNS come from the germline V gene. The CDR3 contains 16 residues. CDR3 amino acids: CASSPPGTGGRQPQHF. CDR3 DNA sequence: TGTGCCAGCAGTCCGCCGGGGACAGGGGGACGTCAGCCCCAGCATTTT.

CDR3 amino acids: CASSSFSTGELFF. CDR3 coding DNA: TGTGCCAGCAGCTCCTTCTCCACCGGGGAGCTGTTTTTT. The rearrangement uses TRBV7-2 and TRBJ2-2; no reliable D call. Germline CDR1 reads SGHTA; CDR2 reads FQGNSA. The CDR3 has 13 residues. V was clipped by 4 bases and J by 4 bases, with 7 bases between them.

This sequence joins TRBV11-2 and TRBJ1-6; unclear D gene. Germline CDR1 reads SGHAT; CDR2 reads FQNNGV. This CDR3 is 17 amino acids long. The V and J ends lost 0 bases and 7 bases respectively, with 16 bases between them. The DNA for the CDR3 is TGTGCCAGCAGCTTAGATCCCCTCCCGATGGGCAATTCACCCCTCCACTTT. Encoded protein: CASSLDPLPMGNSPLHF.

V and J are TRBV2 and TRBJ1-5; 11 bases are shared with TRBD1. V was pared by 7 bases and J by 6 bases, with 5 bases of the junction left unmatched. This CDR3 is 14 amino acids long. Germline CDR1 reads SNHLY; CDR2 reads FYNNEI. In DNA, the CDR3 is TGTGCCAGCATGGGGACAGGGGGAGGTCAGCCCCAGCATTTT. Translated, it gives CASMGTGGGQPQHF.

The chain has TRBV19 and TRBJ2-5; 10 bases are a match to TRBD2. Looked up from germline, CDR1 is LNHDA and CDR2 is SQIVND (reference sequence). The CDR3 length is 15 residues. V dropped 4 bases and J dropped 5; count of bases not matched to a gene: 7. The CDR3 reads CASSTYGTSVETQYF. In DNA, the CDR3 is TGTGCCAGTAGTACCTACGGGACTAGCGTGGAGACCCAGTACTTC.

V is TRBV28 and J is TRBJ1-5, with 7 bases fitting TRBD1. Germline V gives CDR1 MDHEN, CDR2 SYDVKM. This CDR3 is built from 15 residues. The trim removed 5 bases at V and 5 bases at J, leaving 9 bases unmatched. The CDR3 sequence is CASSPLQGDHQPQHF. CDR3 in DNA: TGTGCCAGCAGTCCCCTCCAGGGGGACCATCAGCCCCAGCATTTT.